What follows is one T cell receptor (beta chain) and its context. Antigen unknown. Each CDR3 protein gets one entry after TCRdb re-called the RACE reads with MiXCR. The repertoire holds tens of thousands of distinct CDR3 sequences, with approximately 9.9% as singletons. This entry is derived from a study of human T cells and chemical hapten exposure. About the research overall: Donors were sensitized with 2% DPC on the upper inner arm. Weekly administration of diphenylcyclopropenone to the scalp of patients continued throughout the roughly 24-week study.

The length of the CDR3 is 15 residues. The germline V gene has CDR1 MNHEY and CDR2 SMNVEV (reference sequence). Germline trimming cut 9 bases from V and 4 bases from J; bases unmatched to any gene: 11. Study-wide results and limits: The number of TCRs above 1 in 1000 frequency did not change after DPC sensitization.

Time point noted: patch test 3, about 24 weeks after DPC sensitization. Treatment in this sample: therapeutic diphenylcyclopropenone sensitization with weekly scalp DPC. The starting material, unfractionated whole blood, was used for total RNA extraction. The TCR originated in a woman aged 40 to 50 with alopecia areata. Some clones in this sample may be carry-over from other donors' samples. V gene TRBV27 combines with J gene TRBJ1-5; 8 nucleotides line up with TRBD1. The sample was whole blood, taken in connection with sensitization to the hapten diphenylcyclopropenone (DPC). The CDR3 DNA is TGTGCCAGTCAACCGGGACAGGCTTCGAATCAGCCCCAGCATTTT. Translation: CASQPGQASNQPQHF.